These 22 T cell receptor beta chains were all obtained from the same sample, sequenced in a study of graft-versus-host responses after intestinal transplantation. No antigens are known for them. Produced via immunoSEQ multiplex PCR; TCRdb's table is partial and in-frame only. The profile shows some 86,000 clones, about 89% of them singletons. The material sequenced was unstimulated CD8+ T cells sorted from spleen or lymph node cells, taken before intestinal transplant. The receptors derive from a human donor who received an intestinal transplant.

This sequence joins TRBV6-5 and TRBJ2-5; D remains unclear. The CDR3 consists of 14 residues. Germline V gene data show CDR1 as MNHEY and CDR2 as SVGAGI. Trimming removed 5 bases from V and 5 bases from J, with 15 bases in between. In DNA, the CDR3 is TGTGCCAGCAGTAGAAGAGGACCGGGCGAGACCCAGTACTTC. Translation gives CASSRRGPGETQYF.

The genes are TRBV27 and TRBJ2-5, with D unresolved. The V end lost 4 bases, the J end lost 4 bases, and 10 bases lay between the germline ends. Germline V gives CDR1 MNHEY, CDR2 SMNVEV (reference sequence). This CDR3 region has 13 residues. The CDR3 nucleotides read TGTGCCAGCAGTTGGGGTCGGGTAGAGACCCAGTACTTC. This encodes CASSWGRVETQYF.

This chain links TRBV4-1 with TRBJ2-7; either TRBD1 or TRBD2 may supply D (5 bases each). V gave up 4 bases and J gave up 0 bases, with 13 bases separating them. The CDR3 contains 15 residues. CDR1 is MGHRA, CDR2 YSYEKL, per germline. In nucleotides, the CDR3 is TGCGCCAGCAGCCGGAACGGGGCCCCCTCCTACGAGCAGTACTTC. Translated: CASSRNGAPSYEQYF.

J is TRBJ2-7 and V is TRBV6-1; 7 bases map to TRBD2. With V trimmed by 1 base and J by 5 bases, 8 bases remained unmatched. The CDR3 has 15 residues. Germline lookup yields CDR1 MNHNS and CDR2 SASEGT. CDR3 sequence (DNA): TGTGCCAGCAGTGAAGGGCTCCAAGGGAGGGACGAGCAGTACTTC. Protein sequence: CASSEGLQGRDEQYF.

The J gene is TRBJ2-1, the V gene TRBV6-5; TRBD2 is a possible D gene (6 bases). This CDR3 is built from 13 residues. Trimming shortened V by 8 bases and J by 0 bases, and 8 bases separated the two germline ends. CDR1 is MNHEY and CDR2 is SVGAGI in the germline V gene. CDR3 sequence: CASGGSSYNEQFF. The DNA of the CDR3 is TGTGCCAGCGGGGGGAGCTCCTACAATGAGCAGTTCTTC.

The V gene is TRBV11-2, the J gene TRBJ1-1, with D perhaps TRBD1 (6 bases). Looked up from germline, CDR1 is SGHAT and CDR2 is FQNNGV. Trimming removed 7 bases at V and 4 bases at J, with 13 bases between. This CDR3 region has 13 residues. The CDR3 is CASIGRGGTEAFF. CDR3 nucleotide sequence: TGTGCCAGCATAGGGAGAGGGGGCACTGAAGCTTTCTTT.

The rearrangement links TRBV15 to TRBJ2-3, with TRBD2 matching over 9 bases. Trimming cost V 5 bases and J 2 bases; bases outside gene matches: 26. Germline V CDR1 and CDR2: LNHNV, YYDKDF (reference sequence). The CDR3 totals 22 residues. DNA of the CDR3: TGTGCCACCAGCGGATATAACCCCTTCCTAGCGGGGACCACCACCCACACAGATACGCAGTATTTT. This gives the protein CATSGYNPFLAGTTTHTDTQYF.

This clone showed up just once. The V call is TRBV27, the J call TRBJ2-2, with 7 positions matching TRBD2. Per germline, CDR1 MNHEY and CDR2 SMNVEV (reference sequence). The CDR3 covers 19 residues. Germline trimming cut 2 bases from V and 3 bases from J; bases unmatched to any gene: 15. The CDR3 protein is CASSLTFGWQGGDTGELFF. CDR3 bases: TGTGCCAGCAGTTTAACCTTTGGGTGGCAGGGAGGGGACACCGGGGAGCTGTTTTTT.

The rearrangement uses TRBV9 and TRBJ2-7; 7 bases match TRBD1. The trim removed 0 bases at V and 4 bases at J, leaving 7 bases unmatched. CDR1 is SGDLS and CDR2 is YYNGEE in the germline V gene. The CDR3 consists of 15 residues. The CDR3 bases are TGTGCCAGCAGCGTAGAAACAGGGGATGGTTACGAGCAGTACTTC. Residues: CASSVETGDGYEQYF.

The chain has TRBV27 and TRBJ2-1; 9 nucleotides line up with TRBD2. Germline CDR1 is MNHEY and CDR2 is SMNVEV (reference sequence). CDR3 length equals 15 residues. The V segment lost 3 bases and the J segment 3 bases; nucleotides outside the gene matches: 3. CDR3 sequence: CASSLLTSGYNEQFF. The DNA of the CDR3 is TGTGCCAGCAGTTTGTTGACTAGCGGCTACAATGAGCAGTTCTTC.

This chain links TRBV6-5 with TRBJ1-2; D unclear. Germline-derived CDR1 and CDR2 are MNHEY and SVGAGI. The CDR3 runs to 14 residues. Deletions cut 6 bases from V and 2 bases from J, with 13 bases between. The CDR3 nucleotides are TGTGCCAGCAGCAACGAGGATCCGAACTATGGCTACACCTTC. Its translation: CASSNEDPNYGYTF.

The sample holds one count of this clone. This chain uses TRBV7-2 with TRBJ1-1; D call uncertain. The length of the CDR3 is 13 residues. The V gene lost 1 base and the J gene lost 7 bases, with 10 bases spanning the gap. From germline, CDR1 is SGHTA and CDR2 FQGNSA. In DNA, the CDR3 is TGTGCCAGCAGCTTAGAGGGTTTTAGTGAAGCTTTCTTT. It codes for CASSLEGFSEAFF.

The V gene is TRBV11-2, the J gene TRBJ2-7, with D possibly being TRBD2 (6 bases). The germline gives CDR1 SGHAT, CDR2 FQNNGV. CDR3 length: 15 residues. V was shortened by 3 bases and J by 3 bases, with 15 bases between the two germline ends. CDR3 sequence: CASSFGIEEGYEQYF. The CDR3 DNA reads as TGTGCCAGCAGCTTTGGGATAGAGGAGGGCTACGAGCAGTACTTC.

This clone was counted a single time. V and J are TRBV28 and TRBJ1-6, with D maybe TRBD1 (6 bases). Deletions cut 6 bases from V and 7 bases from J, with 16 bases between. Per germline, CDR1 MDHEN and CDR2 SYDVKM. The CDR3 runs 15 residues. CDR3 in amino acids: CASRPTGNVNSPLHF. DNA for the CDR3: TGTGCCAGCAGACCCACAGGGAACGTCAATTCACCCCTCCACTTT. The full variable domain, with the rest looked up from reference TRBV28 and TRBJ1-6, is DVKVTQSSRYLVKRTGEKVFLECVQDMDHENMFWYRQDPGLGLRLIYFSYDVKMKEKGDIPEGYSVSREKKERFSLILESASTNQTSMYLCASRPTGNVNSPLHFGNGTRLTVT.

This chain joins TRBV2 and TRBJ1-1; no firm D call. Germline V lookup: CDR1 SNHLY, CDR2 FYNNEI. The V gene lost 7 bases and the J gene lost 1 base, with 7 bases spanning the gap. The CDR3 extends over 12 amino acids. The chain's CDR3 is CASIAGNTEAFF. The CDR3 DNA follows: TGTGCCAGCATAGCGGGGAACACTGAAGCTTTCTTT.

V usage is TRBV14 and J usage is TRBJ1-1; D is undetermined. The CDR3 loop spans 13 amino acids. The V end lost 3 bases, the J end lost 3 bases, and 8 bases lay between the germline ends. In germline, CDR1 is SGHDN, CDR2 FVKESK. The CDR3 reads CASSQGIYTEAFF. CDR3 DNA sequence: TGTGCCAGCAGCCAGGGAATATACACTGAAGCTTTCTTT.

This rearrangement joins TRBV11-2 to TRBJ2-7; 7 bases line up with TRBD1. Per germline, CDR1 SGHAT and CDR2 FQNNGV. This CDR3 region has 13 residues. V dropped 5 bases and J dropped 2; count of bases not matched to a gene: 3. CDR3 sequence reads: CASSPGQAYEQYF. The CDR3 DNA is TGTGCCAGCAGCCCCGGACAGGCCTACGAGCAGTACTTC.

The genes are TRBV4-2 and TRBJ2-1; D is ambiguous. The CDR3 runs 14 residues. Trimming took 0 bases from V and 5 from J, leaving 8 bases between them. In germline, CDR1 is LGHNA, CDR2 YNFKEQ. DNA for the CDR3: TGTGCCAGCAGCCAAGAGGGAATCAACAATGAGCAGTTCTTC. Protein product: CASSQEGINNEQFF.

The chain links TRBV6-1 to TRBJ1-3; D not certain. Germline V gene sequence: CDR1 MNHNS, CDR2 SASEGT. CDR3 length: 12 amino acids. Trimming cost V 6 bases and J 12 bases, with 15 bases left between them. Here the CDR3 reads CASRVRASFIYF. The CDR3 DNA reads as TGTGCCAGCAGAGTTAGGGCATCATTCATATATTTT.

V is TRBV13 and J is TRBJ1-3, with D hard to call. Germline loops: CDR1 PRHDT, CDR2 FYEKMQ (reference sequence). V dropped 5 bases and J dropped 2 bases, with 16 bases sitting between them. This CDR3 contains 16 residues. CDR3 sequence reads: CASSESGGKAGNTIYF. In DNA, the CDR3 is TGTGCCAGCAGCGAAAGCGGAGGGAAGGCTGGAAACACCATATATTTT.

The J gene is TRBJ2-7, the V gene TRBV6-6; possible D gene TRBD1, 5 bases. The CDR3 contains 13 residues. Germline assignment: CDR1 MNHNY and CDR2 SVGAGI (reference sequence). The V gene lost 4 bases and the J gene lost 2 bases, with 9 bases spanning the gap. CDR3 loop: CASSLGLTYEQYF. The CDR3 DNA reads TGTGCCAGCAGTTTGGGGCTAACCTACGAGCAGTACTTC.

The chain employs TRBV9 and TRBJ2-5; tentatively, D is TRBD1 or TRBD2 (5 bases each). Trimming took 3 bases from V and 6 from J, leaving 12 bases between them. The length of the CDR3 is 13 residues. Germline CDR1 SGDLS, CDR2 YYNGEE. In DNA, the CDR3 is TGTGCCAGCAGCGCCAGGGACGGGAAGACCCAGTACTTC. Protein: CASSARDGKTQYF.